This TCR beta chain was documented in a study of blood T cell repertoires in COVID-19. The assay was immunoSEQ multiplex PCR, and TCRdb's table has in-frame clones only and misses some. The profile covers roughly 250,000 clones, with 65% to 90% appearing a single time and under 5.5% taken by the ten largest. J lost 3 bases, V lost 6 bases, and 8 bases had no gene match. The CDR3 is 15 amino acids. The germline CDR1 and CDR2 sequences are MDHEN and SYDVKM. The chain combines TRBV28 with TRBJ1-5; 7 bases line up with TRBD1. The sequenced sample consisted of peripheral blood. This clonotype was obtained from a woman of 80 years or more with active or convalescent COVID-19. In DNA, the CDR3 is TGTGCCAGCAGCTCATTGACAGGGCACAATCAGCCCCAGCATTTT. Protein sequence: CASSSLTGHNQPQHF.